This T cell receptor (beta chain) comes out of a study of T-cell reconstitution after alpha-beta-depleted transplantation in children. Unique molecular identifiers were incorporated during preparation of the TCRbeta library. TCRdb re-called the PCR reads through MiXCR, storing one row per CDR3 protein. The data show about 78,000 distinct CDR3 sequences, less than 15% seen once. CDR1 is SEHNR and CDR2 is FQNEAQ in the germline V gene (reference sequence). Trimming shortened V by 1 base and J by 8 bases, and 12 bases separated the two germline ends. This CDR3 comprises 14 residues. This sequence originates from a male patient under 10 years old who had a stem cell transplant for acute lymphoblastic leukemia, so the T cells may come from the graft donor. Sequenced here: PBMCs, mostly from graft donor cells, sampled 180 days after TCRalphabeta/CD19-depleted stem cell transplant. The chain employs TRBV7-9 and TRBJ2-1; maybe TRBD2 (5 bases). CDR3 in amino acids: CASSLGGFGDEQFF. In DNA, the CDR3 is TGTGCCAGCAGCTTAGGAGGGTTTGGGGATGAGCAGTTCTTC.